These 31 T cell receptor beta chains originate from one sample sequenced in a study of regulatory T cells in long-lasting Graves disease. Stated time point: newly diagnosed GD, antithyroid drugs for less than 3 months. TCR sequences were obtained from RNA taken from PBMCs. Libraries of TCR beta came from iRepertoire HTBI primers plus Arm-PCR of CDR3 regions. TCRdb called the multiplex PCR reads again in MiXCR, with one record for every CDR3 protein. The profile shows 500,000 or so distinct CDR3 sequences, roughly 16% of them singletons. These data are also associated with another study on T cells in Graves' hyperthyroidism and ophthalmopathy.

The sequences come from peripheral blood mononuclear cells (PBMCs), collected at new diagnosis, from a patient treated with antithyroid drugs. All receptors come from a woman aged 35 to 60 with Graves disease.

This clonotype has only a few counts. The genes are TRBV5-4 and TRBJ2-7; tentative D call: TRBD2 (6 bases). From germline, CDR1 is SGHNT and CDR2 YYREEE (reference sequence). V lost 4 bases and J 0 bases, leaving 26 bases between the germline ends. This CDR3 is 19 amino acids long. The CDR3 protein is CASSHPTSGAARDSYEQYF. CDR3 in DNA: TGTGCCAGCAGCCATCCGACTAGTGGCGCAGCGCGAGACTCCTACGAGCAGTACTTC. Full variable domain (missing parts from reference TRBV5-4 and TRBJ2-7): ETGVTQSPTHLIKTRGQQVTLRCSSQSGHNTVSWYQQALGQGPQFIFQYYREEENGRGNFPPRFSGLQFPNYSSELNVNALELDDSALYLCASSHPTSGAARDSYEQYFGPGTRLTVT.

This clonotype was seen more than once but under ten times. V and J are TRBV5-6 and TRBJ1-5; no clear D. V shed 4 bases and J shed 0 bases, with 11 bases lying between them. CDR1 and CDR2 from the germline V gene are SGHDT and YYEEEE. This CDR3 is built from 15 residues. CDR3 nucleotide sequence: TGTGCCAGCAGCAGAAGGGCCCATAGCAATCAGCCCCAGCATTTT. Amino acids: CASSRRAHSNQPQHF.

This clonotype was observed at least ten times. The gene calls are TRBV7-9 and TRBJ2-5; D may be TRBD1 (8 bases). V was cut by 6 bases and J by 5 bases, with 19 bases left in between. The CDR3 contains 15 residues. Per the germline V gene, CDR1 is SEHNR and CDR2 is FQNEAQ (reference sequence). CDR3 in DNA: TGTGCCAGCAGTCGACCTACAGGGGGGGTGGAGACCCAGTACTTC. Amino acids: CASSRPTGGVETQYF.

This clonotype was counted only a few times. CDR3 residues: CSARNYQETQYF. CDR3 DNA sequence: TGCAGTGCTAGAAACTACCAAGAGACCCAGTACTTC. The chain couples TRBV20-1 to TRBJ2-5; D is unresolved. This CDR3 comprises 12 residues. Deletions cut 2 bases from V and 0 bases from J, with 4 bases between. Germline CDR1 is DFQATT and CDR2 is SNEGSKA (reference sequence).

This clonotype was picked up a small number of times. This chain joins TRBV28 and TRBJ1-3; unclear D gene. Trimming pared 5 bases from V and 2 bases from J, leaving 22 bases between. The length of the CDR3 is 18 residues. The V gene's germline CDR1 is MDHEN and CDR2 SYDVKM. The CDR3 coding sequence is TGTGCCAGCAGTCCGGACCCCGCCACCCGGGGAGCTGGAAACACCATATATTTT. This encodes CASSPDPATRGAGNTIYF.

Only a few counts were recorded for this clonotype. The chain couples TRBV12-3 or TRBV12-4 to TRBJ2-2, with TRBD1 matching 7 bases. Germline trimming cut 2 bases from V and 5 bases from J; bases unmatched to any gene: 5. There are 15 residues in the CDR3. The CDR3, as DNA: TGTGCCAGCAGTTTACTAGGGGGCGGGACCGGGGAGCTGTTTTTT. Translation gives CASSLLGGGTGELFF.

In this sample, this clonotype turned up many times. CDR3 amino acids: CASRPRDSHNEQFF. The CDR3 region has the DNA TGCGCCAGCAGGCCTAGGGACAGCCACAATGAGCAGTTCTTC. The chain has TRBV5-1 and TRBJ2-1; 7 bases line up with TRBD1. The ends lost 5 bases at V and 5 bases at J; junction bases unmatched: 7. The CDR3 extends over 14 amino acids. Germline CDR1 and CDR2: SGHRS and YFSETQ.

This clonotype has a count of ten or more. V gene TRBV7-2 combines with J gene TRBJ1-2; 7 bases align to TRBD1. The CDR3 runs to 15 residues. CDR1 and CDR2 (germline): SGHTA, FQGNSA. Trimming cost V 5 bases and J 0 bases; bases outside gene matches: 6. CDR3 in amino acids: CASSRGDSSNYGYTF. CDR3 in DNA: TGTGCCAGCAGCAGGGGGGACAGCTCTAACTATGGCTACACCTTC.

This clonotype appeared many times. The chain uses TRBV7-9 and TRBJ2-3; 12 bases are shared with TRBD2. V trimming: 0 bases; J trimming: 5 bases; junction bases outside the gene matches: 3. Germline lookup yields CDR1 SEHNR and CDR2 FQNEAQ (reference sequence). The CDR3 is made up of 16 amino acids. The CDR3 DNA follows: TGTGCCAGCAGCTTAGCACTAGCGGGGGGAAGAGATACGCAGTATTTT. This translates into CASSLALAGGRDTQYF. The full variable domain, its missing parts supplied by reference TRBV7-9 and TRBJ2-3, is DTGVSQNPRHKITKRGQNVTFRCDPISEHNRLYWYRQTLGQGPEFLTYFQNEAQLEKSRLLSDRFSAERPKGSFSTLEIQRTEQGDSAMYLCASSLALAGGRDTQYFGPGTRLTVL.

This chain uses TRBV15 with TRBJ2-5, with a possible D match to TRBD2 (5 bases). Trimming cost V 0 bases and J 0 bases, with 14 bases left between them. Per germline, CDR1 LNHNV and CDR2 YYDKDF (reference sequence). CDR3 length: 17 amino acids. The CDR3 loop is CATSRDRSGGYQETQYF. Here the CDR3 DNA reads TGTGCCACCAGCAGAGACCGGAGCGGCGGATACCAAGAGACCCAGTACTTC.

This clonotype was detected once. This may stem from a read error, because a much larger clone lies one nucleotide away. This chain joins TRBV2 and TRBJ1-1; the D is unclear. This CDR3 is built from 15 residues. CDR1 is SNHLY and CDR2 is FYNNEI in the germline V gene. Deletions cut 6 bases from V and 0 bases from J, with 14 bases between. The DNA for the CDR3 is TGTGCCAGCAGCAAGCAGACGGGGATGAACACTGAAGCTTTCTTT. Translating it yields CASSKQTGMNTEAFF.

This clonotype was found a few times. The rearrangement uses TRBV3-1 and TRBJ2-7; a possible D gene is TRBD1 (6 bases). This CDR3 comprises 13 residues. Germline CDR1 LGHDT, CDR2 YNNKEL (reference sequence). V was pared by 3 bases and J by 3 bases, with 9 bases between. The CDR3 loop reads CASSQRDNYEQYF. CDR3 DNA: TGTGCCAGCAGCCAGAGGGACAACTACGAGCAGTACTTC.

This clonotype has at least ten counts. The chain is built from TRBV6-2 or TRBV6-3 and TRBJ1-1; 7 nucleotides match TRBD1. CDR3 length equals 15 residues. With 4 bases clipped from V and 0 bases from J, the junction kept 5 bases outside the gene matches. Germline loops: CDR1 MNHEY, CDR2 SVGEGT. The CDR3 DNA sequence: TGTGCCAGCAGTTGGGCCGGGACAGTGAACACTGAAGCTTTCTTT. The encoded protein is CASSWAGTVNTEAFF.

This clonotype was seen a few times. The genes are TRBV6-1 and TRBJ2-1; 8 nucleotides agree with TRBD2. CDR3 length: 12 residues. J lost 8 bases, V lost 5 bases, and 2 bases had no gene match. Germline assignment: CDR1 MNHNS and CDR2 SASEGT. CDR3 region: CASSRTSYEQFF. In DNA, the CDR3 is TGTGCCAGCAGTAGGACTAGCTATGAGCAGTTCTTC.

This clonotype was observed a few times. The rearrangement links TRBV5-5 to TRBJ2-7; 12 bases fit TRBD2. This CDR3 region has 18 residues. V gave up 0 bases and J gave up 4 bases; unmatched junction bases: 11. Germline CDR1 and CDR2: SGHKS and YYEKEE (reference sequence). The DNA for the CDR3 is TGTGCCAGCAGCTTGGGACTAGCGGGGGACCCCCGCGGGTACGAGCAGTACTTC. Protein sequence: CASSLGLAGDPRGYEQYF.

This clonotype was observed a few times. V gene TRBV15 combines with J gene TRBJ1-1; D gene ambiguous. The CDR3 has 14 amino acids. The V end lost 0 bases, the J end lost 4 bases, and 9 bases lay between the germline ends. From germline, CDR1 is LNHNV and CDR2 YYDKDF (reference sequence). The CDR3 sequence is CATSREGWGTEAFF. The CDR3 DNA sequence: TGTGCCACCAGCAGAGAGGGATGGGGCACTGAAGCTTTCTTT.

This clonotype showed up many times. The J gene is TRBJ2-7, the V gene TRBV12-3 or TRBV12-4, with D uncertain. With 1 base removed from V and 3 bases from J, the gap between germline ends came to 10 bases. The CDR3 length is 14 residues. The DNA for the CDR3 is TGTGCCAGCAGTTTAGAATCCAGACGCTACGAGCAGTACTTC. This codes for CASSLESRRYEQYF.

This clonotype was detected many times. This chain links TRBV7-6 with TRBJ2-1; 11 nucleotides line up with TRBD2. The CDR3 contains 15 residues. Unmatched junction bases numbered 6, after V lost 5 bases and J lost 6 bases. Per germline, CDR1 SGHVS and CDR2 FNYEAQ. CDR3 DNA sequence: TGTGCCAGCAGCGTTAGCGGGGGGGCATCCAATGAGCAGTTCTTC. Amino acid sequence: CASSVSGGASNEQFF.

The chain combines TRBV7-9 with TRBJ2-1; TRBD2 matches 9 bases. The CDR3 extends over 15 amino acids. Trimming removed 5 bases from V and 6 bases from J; junction bases left unmatched: 8. CDR1 and CDR2 (germline): SEHNR, FQNEAQ (reference sequence). The CDR3 here is CASSRGGACGNEQFF. The DNA for the CDR3 is TGTGCCAGCAGCCGCGGGGGGGCCTGTGGCAATGAGCAGTTCTTC.

This clonotype showed up just a few times. One end of the junction varies from germline; a read error may be responsible. This sequence joins TRBV5-1 and TRBJ2-7; D possibly corresponds to TRBD2 (7 bases). The DNA matches TRBJ2-3 better at its end, which makes the J call doubtful. The CDR3 is 15 residues long. CDR1 and CDR2 (germline): SGHRS, YFSETQ. CDR3 sequence reads: CASSFGAGATDTQYF. CDR3 bases: TGTGCCAGCAGCTTTGGGGCGGGGGCGACAGATACGCAGTATTTT.

This clonotype was recorded many times. This sequence joins TRBV2 and TRBJ2-6; D remains unclear. Per the germline V gene, CDR1 is SNHLY and CDR2 is FYNNEI. The CDR3 consists of 14 residues. V gave up 9 bases and J gave up 0 bases, with 9 bases separating them. The DNA of the CDR3 is TGTGCCAGGGAAGAGAGCTCTGGGGCCAACGTCCTGACTTTC. Translating gives CAREESSGANVLTF.

The chain combines TRBV3-1 with TRBJ2-1; 10 bases are a match to TRBD1. With 1 base clipped from V and 10 bases from J, the junction kept 4 bases outside the gene matches. CDR3 size: 14 residues. Germline assignment: CDR1 LGHDT and CDR2 YNNKEL (reference sequence). For the CDR3, the DNA is TGTGCCAGCAGCCAAGGACAGGGGGCCTACGAGCAGTTCTTC. Its translation is CASSQGQGAYEQFF.

J is TRBJ2-1 and V is TRBV6-1; perhaps TRBD1 as D (6 bases). The J call may be wrong; the DNA end is better matched by TRBJ2-5. The CDR3 loop spans 14 amino acids. Germline CDR1 and CDR2: MNHNS and SASEGT. In nucleotides, the CDR3 is TGTGCCAGCAGATCAGGACAGTCCTCGGAGACCCAGTACTTC. Translation: CASRSGQSSETQYF.

The J gene is TRBJ2-3, the V gene TRBV6-2 or TRBV6-3, with D hard to call. Gene TRBJ2-1 matches the end of the DNA better, so the J call may be wrong. The CDR3 is 12 residues long. Germline CDR1 reads MNHEY; CDR2 reads SVGEGT. The CDR3, as DNA: TGTGCCAGCAGTGTAACACCATTAGAGCAGTTCTTC. Residues: CASSVTPLEQFF.

This clonotype was seen at least ten times. The V and J genes are TRBV6-5 and TRBJ2-7, with 9 nucleotides matching TRBD1. The CDR3 consists of 18 residues. Trimming at V came to 0 bases and at J to 1 base, leaving 10 bases not matched to a gene. In germline, CDR1 is MNHEY, CDR2 SVGAGI. The CDR3, as DNA: TGTGCCAGCAGTTACTCGAATTCCGGACAGGGGATTTCCTACGAGCAGTACTTC. The encoded protein is CASSYSNSGQGISYEQYF.

The rearrangement links TRBV12-3 or TRBV12-4 to TRBJ1-6, with TRBD1 matching 7 bases. The V segment lost 4 bases and the J segment 0 bases; nucleotides outside the gene matches: 6. The CDR3 is 17 residues long. The CDR3 DNA is TGTGCCAGCAGTTCGGGACAGTTGAGCTCCTATAATTCACCCCTCCACTTT. Translation gives CASSSGQLSSYNSPLHF.

This clonotype was observed at least ten times. This rearrangement joins TRBV12-3 or TRBV12-4 to TRBJ1-4; D may be TRBD1 (5 bases). Trimming pared 0 bases from V and 8 bases from J, leaving 16 bases between. The CDR3 runs 16 residues. CDR3 in amino acids: CASSLAGRATAEKLFF. The DNA of the CDR3 is TGTGCCAGCAGTTTAGCGGGACGGGCAACCGCGGAAAAACTGTTTTTT.

The table lists this clonotype with many counts. V usage is TRBV2 and J usage is TRBJ1-1, with D hard to call. There are 13 residues in the CDR3. The V end lost 4 bases, the J end lost 4 bases, and 10 bases lay between the germline ends. CDR1 is SNHLY and CDR2 is FYNNEI in the germline V gene. The CDR3 nucleotides read TGTGCCAGCAGTGGAACCCGGTCCACTGAAGCTTTCTTT. Translation gives CASSGTRSTEAFF.

This clonotype was counted ten times or more. V is TRBV28 and J is TRBJ2-5, with 8 bases identical to TRBD1. This CDR3 is 14 amino acids long. Trimming removed 6 bases from V and 7 bases from J; junction bases left unmatched: 10. The germline CDR1 and CDR2 sequences are MDHEN and SYDVKM. The DNA for the CDR3 is TGTGCCAGCAGAGACAGGGGTTCTAACGGGACCCAGTACTTC. Residues: CASRDRGSNGTQYF.

This sequence joins TRBV12-3 or TRBV12-4 and TRBJ2-1, with 7 positions matching TRBD2. Losses at the gene ends were 4 bases for V and 7 bases for J; bases not matched to a gene: 13. This CDR3 spans 16 amino acids. The CDR3 DNA reads as TGTGCCAGCAGTTCGTCCGAACGGGAGGCCCCTAATGAGCAGTTCTTC. Its translation is CASSSSEREAPNEQFF.

This clonotype was seen more than once but under ten times. V and J are TRBV11-1 and TRBJ1-3, with a possible D match to TRBD1 (5 bases). The CDR3 is made up of 16 amino acids. V lost 5 bases to trimming and J lost 3 bases, with 17 bases between them. CDR1 SGHAT and CDR2 FQDESV come from the germline V gene (reference sequence). DNA for the CDR3: TGTGCCAGCAGCCAAGAGGGACCCGGGGATGGAAACACCATATATTTT. Translation gives CASSQEGPGDGNTIYF.